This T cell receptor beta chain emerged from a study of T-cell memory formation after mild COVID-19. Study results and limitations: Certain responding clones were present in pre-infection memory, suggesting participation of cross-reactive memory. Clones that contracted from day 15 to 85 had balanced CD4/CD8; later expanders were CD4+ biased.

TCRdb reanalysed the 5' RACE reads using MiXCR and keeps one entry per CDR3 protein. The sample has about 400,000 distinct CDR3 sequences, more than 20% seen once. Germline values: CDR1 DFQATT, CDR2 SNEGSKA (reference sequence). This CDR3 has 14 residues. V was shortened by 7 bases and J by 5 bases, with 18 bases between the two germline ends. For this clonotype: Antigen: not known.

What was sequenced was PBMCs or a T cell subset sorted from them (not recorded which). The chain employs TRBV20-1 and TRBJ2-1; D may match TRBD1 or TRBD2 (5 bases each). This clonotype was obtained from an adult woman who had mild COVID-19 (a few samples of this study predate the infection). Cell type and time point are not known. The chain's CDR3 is CSVPHGAVNNEQFF. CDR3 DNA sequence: TGCAGTGTCCCACACGGGGCGGTGAACAATGAGCAGTTCTTC.